In this sample, the clone carrying this TCR beta chain turned up a few times. No antigen is known for it. There are 16 residues in the CDR3. The germline gives CDR1 LGHNA, CDR2 YNFKEQ. The ends lost 0 bases at V and 5 bases at J; junction bases unmatched: 5. This record comes from a study of coeliac disease. Whole-study results and caveats: Intraepithelial and lamina propria fractions were not highly pure. Control samples showed higher TRB and TRG clonality than intraepithelial and lamina propria samples in active celiac disease. Largely private TRB repertoires meant most sequences were sample-unique.

Cells were frozen in aliquots of around 490,000, and one aliquot per fraction was sequenced. Repertoires were generated with immunoSEQ multiplex PCR, while TCRdb's copy carries only in-frame clones and drops some. This sample has some 5,100 clones, with roughly 58% found just once. The material sequenced was intraepithelial lymphocytes from the gut. This chain links TRBV4-2 with TRBJ2-3, with 10 nucleotides matching TRBD1. This sequence was found in a woman younger than 45 with active celiac disease. As DNA, the CDR3 is TGTGCCAGCAGCCAAGATCCGGACAGGGGGATAGATACGCAGTATTTT. Amino acid sequence: CASSQDPDRGIDTQYF.